A single sample is the source of the 13 T cell receptor beta chains below, sequenced in a study of T cells expressing NK-cell markers. TCRdb re-analyzed the 5' RACE reads; it lists each CDR3 protein once, without DNA. The listing contains 350,000 to 500,000 distinct CDR3 sequences. Sequencing was performed on blood T cells: a sorted CD56 or NKG2C T cell subset, CD4+ or CD8+ T cells, or bulk PBMC T cells (not recorded which). These receptors all stem from a woman between 18 and 69 years old in good health.

The chain is built from TRBV5-1 and TRBJ2-7. In germline, CDR1 is SGHRS, CDR2 YFSETQ. The length of the CDR3 is 13 residues. The CDR3: CASSLEEWSEQYF.

The rearrangement uses TRBV12-3 or TRBV12-4 and TRBJ1-5. There are 12 residues in the CDR3. The CDR3 reads CASTTGNQPQHF.

The genes are TRBV13 and TRBJ1-4. The CDR3 contains 13 residues. Germline V gives CDR1 PRHDT, CDR2 FYEKMQ (reference sequence). The CDR3 loop reads CASSPLPREKLFF.

The V call is TRBV9, the J call TRBJ2-5; the TCRdb call, TRBD1, lacks DNA for checking. The CDR3 sequence is 14 residues long. Germline V gene data show CDR1 as SGDLS and CDR2 as YYNGEE. CDR3 protein: CASSPPDLQETQYF.

The chain uses TRBV28 and TRBJ2-7; TCRdb's D gene call, TRBD2, goes unchecked for lack of DNA. Germline V gene sequence: CDR1 MDHEN, CDR2 SYDVKM. This CDR3 comprises 15 residues. This chain's CDR3 is CASSFRLAGLYEQYF.

The chain has TRBV11-2 and TRBJ2-2. The CDR3 is 14 amino acids. CDR1 and CDR2 (germline): SGHAT, FQNNGV. The CDR3 loop is CASSLSFNTGELFF.

The rearrangement uses TRBV29-1 and TRBJ2-1. Germline-derived CDR1 and CDR2 are SQVTM and ANQGSEA. The length of the CDR3 is 12 residues. The CDR3: CSVESSDNEQFF.

Here the CDR3 reads CASSYLQRETQYF. The chain joins TRBV28 to TRBJ2-5; the D call from TCRdb, TRBD2, cannot be confirmed without DNA. The CDR3 is 13 residues long. CDR1 and CDR2 (germline): MDHEN, SYDVKM.

CDR3 loop: CASSLYRGGRAGSYEQYF. This chain connects TRBV11-1 to TRBJ2-7; with no DNA, the TCRdb D assignment of TRBD2 cannot be verified. This CDR3 region has 18 residues. The germline gives CDR1 SGHAT, CDR2 FQDESV (reference sequence). The full variable domain, with the rest looked up from reference TRBV11-1 and TRBJ2-7, is EAEVAQSPRYKITEKSQAVAFWCDPISGHATLYWYRQILGQGPELLVQFQDESVVDDSQLPKDRFSAERLKGVDSTLKIQPAELGDSAMYLCASSLYRGGRAGSYEQYFGPGTRLTVT.

The chain carries TRBV6-5 and TRBJ2-1. This CDR3 region has 12 residues. The germline CDR1 and CDR2 sequences are MNHEY and SVGAGI. CDR3 protein: CASSYSIDEQFF.

The rearrangement uses TRBV5-1 and TRBJ1-2. CDR3 size: 14 residues. CDR1 and CDR2 from the germline V gene are SGHRS and YFSETQ. The CDR3 spells CASSLEDLNYGYTF. Using reference TRBV5-1 and TRBJ1-2 for the parts outside the CDR3, the full variable domain is KAGVTQTPRYLIKTRGQQVTLSCSPISGHRSVSWYQQTPGQGLQFLFEYFSETQRNKGNFPGRFSGRQFSNSRSEMNVSTLELGDSALYLCASSLEDLNYGYTFGSGTRLTVV.

The V and J genes are TRBV7-8 and TRBJ2-7; TCRdb outputs TRBD1, but without DNA this stays unchecked. Looked up from germline, CDR1 is SGHVS and CDR2 is FQNEAQ. This CDR3 has 15 amino acids. This chain's CDR3 is CASSWTTGRTYEQYF.

This chain joins TRBV5-1 and TRBJ2-1; the D call of TRBD2 rests on TCRdb alone, since no DNA is present to check it. The CDR3 has 18 amino acids. Germline V gene lookup returns CDR1 SGHRS and CDR2 YFSETQ. The CDR3 loop reads CASSPTSGRAVSYNEQFF. Full variable domain (remainder filled in from reference TRBV5-1 and TRBJ2-1): KAGVTQTPRYLIKTRGQQVTLSCSPISGHRSVSWYQQTPGQGLQFLFEYFSETQRNKGNFPGRFSGRQFSNSRSEMNVSTLELGDSALYLCASSPTSGRAVSYNEQFFGPGTRLTVL.